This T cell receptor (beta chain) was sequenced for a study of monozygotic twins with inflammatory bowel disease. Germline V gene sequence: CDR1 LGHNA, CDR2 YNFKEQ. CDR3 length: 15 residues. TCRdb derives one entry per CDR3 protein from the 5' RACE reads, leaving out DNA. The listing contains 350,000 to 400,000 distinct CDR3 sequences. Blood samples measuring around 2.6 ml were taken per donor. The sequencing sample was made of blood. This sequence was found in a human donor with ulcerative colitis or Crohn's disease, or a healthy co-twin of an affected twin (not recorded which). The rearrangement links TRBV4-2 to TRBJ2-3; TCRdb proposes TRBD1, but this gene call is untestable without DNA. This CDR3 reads CASSPRSGGTDTQYF.